The clone carrying this TCR beta chain occurred a few times. Its matching antigen is unknown. Only in-frame clones appear in the TCRdb table, and some are missing; sequencing was by immunoSEQ multiplex PCR. The data contain roughly 17,000 clones, 65% to 90% of them seen just once; the ten biggest clones take up approximately 2.7%. Thawed PBMCs were FACS-sorted into unstimulated CD4+CD25+CD127- regulatory T cells, CD4+CD25- non-regulatory cells, CD4 and CD8 cells. An overnight rest at 37°C with about 200 IU/ml IL-2 preceded regulatory T cell sorting from thawed PBMCs. The CDR3 has 11 residues. Per germline, CDR1 GTSNPN and CDR2 SVGIG (reference sequence). V shed 5 bases and J 6 bases; nucleotides not matched to a gene: 0. This sample is drawn from a study of Tregs in tolerant kidney transplant recipients. Study-wide findings and caveats: Validation in larger populations is needed because few patients were studied.

The V call is TRBV30, the J call TRBJ1-2; the match to TRBD1 covers 10 bases. Material: Tregs from blood. The sequence was obtained from a human donor in good health. Written as DNA, the CDR3 is TGTGCCTGGGGGACAGGGGATGGCTACACCTTC. This sequence encodes CAWGTGDGYTF.